Listed below are T cell receptor beta chains from one sample, sequenced in a study of blood T cell repertoires in COVID-19. Using immunoSEQ multiplex PCR, the repertoire was profiled, and TCRdb retains in-frame clones only, with some absent. The sample has 200,000 to 250,000 clones, approximately 90% seen once. Sequenced: PBMCs or T cells enriched from blood (not recorded which). These receptors came from a man aged 25 to 40 who had recovered from COVID-19. Both conserved end residues are part of each CDR3. Fields, in order: CDR3 protein, CDR3 length, D gene, V gene, J gene. D genes are given only for firm matches.

cdr3_aa: CACSLISGNTIYF; cdr3_length: 13; d_call: .; v_call: TRBV30; j_call: TRBJ1-3
cdr3_aa: CASSQVNSGSKQYF; cdr3_length: 14; d_call: TRBD2; v_call: TRBV3-1/TRBV3-2; j_call: TRBJ2-7
cdr3_aa: CASSPTSGADTQYF; cdr3_length: 14; d_call: TRBD2; v_call: TRBV3-1/TRBV3-2; j_call: TRBJ2-3
cdr3_aa: CASSLARGSPFF; cdr3_length: 12; d_call: .; v_call: TRBV5-4; j_call: TRBJ2-1
cdr3_aa: CSAGAGRANQETQYF; cdr3_length: 15; d_call: TRBD2; v_call: TRBV29-1; j_call: TRBJ2-5
cdr3_aa: CASSLEGLGIQETQYF; cdr3_length: 16; d_call: TRBD2; v_call: TRBV7-9; j_call: TRBJ2-5
cdr3_aa: CAWNLQGLRAFF; cdr3_length: 12; d_call: .; v_call: TRBV30; j_call: TRBJ1-1
cdr3_aa: CSVEGGATSTDTQYF; cdr3_length: 15; d_call: .; v_call: TRBV29-1; j_call: TRBJ2-3
cdr3_aa: CASSEPTGANYGYTF; cdr3_length: 15; d_call: .; v_call: TRBV25-1; j_call: TRBJ1-2
cdr3_aa: CASSQPIDRGRFNEQFF; cdr3_length: 17; d_call: TRBD1; v_call: TRBV4-1; j_call: TRBJ2-1
cdr3_aa: CASSLGLPGIYGYTF; cdr3_length: 15; d_call: .; v_call: TRBV7-2; j_call: TRBJ1-2
cdr3_aa: CASSPGENNEQFF; cdr3_length: 13; d_call: .; v_call: TRBV18; j_call: TRBJ2-1
cdr3_aa: CASSPPWRLVSLSYNEQFF; cdr3_length: 19; d_call: .; v_call: TRBV18; j_call: TRBJ2-1
cdr3_aa: CASSFETGESHEQYF; cdr3_length: 15; d_call: TRBD1; v_call: TRBV7-9; j_call: TRBJ2-7
cdr3_aa: CASRGTGLDTEAFF; cdr3_length: 14; d_call: TRBD1; v_call: TRBV2; j_call: TRBJ1-1
cdr3_aa: CSVHRTANTEAFF; cdr3_length: 13; d_call: .; v_call: TRBV29-1; j_call: TRBJ1-1
cdr3_aa: CASSLVGGATQYF; cdr3_length: 13; d_call: .; v_call: TRBV7-9; j_call: TRBJ2-5
cdr3_aa: CASSSTGGVGGWHF; cdr3_length: 14; d_call: .; v_call: TRBV7-2; j_call: TRBJ1-6
cdr3_aa: CASSFYANTEAFF; cdr3_length: 13; d_call: .; v_call: TRBV7-8; j_call: TRBJ1-1
cdr3_aa: CASSLRERAGVNTEAFF; cdr3_length: 17; d_call: .; v_call: TRBV7-6; j_call: TRBJ1-1
cdr3_aa: CASSFSTGPTTDTQYF; cdr3_length: 16; d_call: TRBD1; v_call: TRBV5-1; j_call: TRBJ2-3
cdr3_aa: CASTPGGGNGELFF; cdr3_length: 14; d_call: TRBD2; v_call: TRBV7-6; j_call: TRBJ2-2
cdr3_aa: CASTPWTSADGTQYF; cdr3_length: 15; d_call: TRBD2; v_call: TRBV19; j_call: TRBJ2-3
cdr3_aa: CAITEELPGTPNTGELFF; cdr3_length: 18; d_call: .; v_call: TRBV10-3; j_call: TRBJ2-2
cdr3_aa: CASSITRQGDWEQYF; cdr3_length: 15; d_call: TRBD1; v_call: TRBV5-1; j_call: TRBJ2-7
cdr3_aa: CASSYSGWANEKLFF; cdr3_length: 15; d_call: .; v_call: TRBV6-5; j_call: TRBJ1-4
cdr3_aa: CASSQDSRSVGNEQFF; cdr3_length: 16; d_call: .; v_call: TRBV3-1/TRBV3-2; j_call: TRBJ2-1
cdr3_aa: CASSTPGLAGNEQFF; cdr3_length: 15; d_call: TRBD2; v_call: TRBV19; j_call: TRBJ2-1
cdr3_aa: CASRLGQGYDSPLHF; cdr3_length: 15; d_call: TRBD1; v_call: TRBV27; j_call: TRBJ1-6
cdr3_aa: CASSFTDRDEKLFF; cdr3_length: 14; d_call: TRBD1; v_call: TRBV7-9; j_call: TRBJ1-4
cdr3_aa: CASSQDQVSSSGNTIYF; cdr3_length: 17; d_call: .; v_call: TRBV4-3; j_call: TRBJ1-3
cdr3_aa: CASSLNAPSSGNTIYF; cdr3_length: 16; d_call: .; v_call: TRBV7-2; j_call: TRBJ1-3
cdr3_aa: CASSTNSGTSQETQYF; cdr3_length: 16; d_call: TRBD2; v_call: TRBV7-6; j_call: TRBJ2-5
cdr3_aa: CASSETGAQPQHF; cdr3_length: 13; d_call: TRBD1; v_call: TRBV2; j_call: TRBJ1-5
cdr3_aa: CASSEEARKAFF; cdr3_length: 12; d_call: .; v_call: TRBV7-2; j_call: TRBJ1-1
cdr3_aa: CASSSLSGANVLTF; cdr3_length: 14; d_call: .; v_call: TRBV27; j_call: TRBJ2-6
cdr3_aa: CASSLSSSGEQFF; cdr3_length: 13; d_call: TRBD2; v_call: TRBV5-6; j_call: TRBJ2-1
cdr3_aa: CASSPKSTGDGYTF; cdr3_length: 14; d_call: .; v_call: TRBV5-4; j_call: TRBJ1-2
cdr3_aa: CASSPMGTGGNFSPLHF; cdr3_length: 17; d_call: TRBD1; v_call: TRBV19; j_call: TRBJ1-6
cdr3_aa: CASSAHRVRSGELFF; cdr3_length: 15; d_call: .; v_call: TRBV9; j_call: TRBJ2-2
cdr3_aa: CSVGLYASAGELFF; cdr3_length: 14; d_call: .; v_call: TRBV29-1; j_call: TRBJ2-2
cdr3_aa: CASSGQGITNTGELFF; cdr3_length: 16; d_call: .; v_call: TRBV2; j_call: TRBJ2-2
cdr3_aa: CASSPRVSDTEAFF; cdr3_length: 14; d_call: .; v_call: TRBV18; j_call: TRBJ1-1
cdr3_aa: CASSRGQGREKYF; cdr3_length: 13; d_call: TRBD1; v_call: TRBV11-3; j_call: TRBJ2-7
cdr3_aa: CASSHPGQGNGYTF; cdr3_length: 14; d_call: TRBD1; v_call: TRBV4-1; j_call: TRBJ1-2
cdr3_aa: CASSSGGGLAASASYNEQFF; cdr3_length: 20; d_call: TRBD2; v_call: TRBV4-1; j_call: TRBJ2-1
cdr3_aa: CASTTSGNYEQFF; cdr3_length: 13; d_call: TRBD2; v_call: TRBV6-5; j_call: TRBJ2-1